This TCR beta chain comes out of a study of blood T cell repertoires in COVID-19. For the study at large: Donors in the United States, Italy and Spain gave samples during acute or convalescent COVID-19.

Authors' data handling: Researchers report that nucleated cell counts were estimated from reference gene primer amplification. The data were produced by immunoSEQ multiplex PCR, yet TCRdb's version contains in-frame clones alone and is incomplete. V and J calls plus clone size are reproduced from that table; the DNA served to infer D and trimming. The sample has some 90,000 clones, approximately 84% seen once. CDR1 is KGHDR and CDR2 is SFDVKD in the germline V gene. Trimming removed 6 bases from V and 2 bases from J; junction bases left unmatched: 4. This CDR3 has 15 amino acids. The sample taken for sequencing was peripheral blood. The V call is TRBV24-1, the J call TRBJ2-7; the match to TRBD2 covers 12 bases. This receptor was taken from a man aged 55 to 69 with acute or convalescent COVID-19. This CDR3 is CATSFGLAGPYEQYF. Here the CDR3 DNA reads TGTGCCACCAGTTTCGGACTAGCGGGGCCCTACGAGCAGTACTTC.